Here is one T cell receptor (beta chain) with its context. At the DNA level, this CDR3 is encoded by other sequences in the same sample as well. The V and J ends lost 3 bases and 2 bases respectively, with 5 bases between them. CDR1 and CDR2 (germline): SGDLS, YYNGEE. The CDR3 covers 13 residues. In the original analysis: Nucleated cell counts were estimated from reference gene primer amplification. Assay used: immunoSEQ multiplex PCR; TCRdb lists only in-frame clones, some missing. V and J calls and clone size are as listed in that table; D and trimming were resolved from the DNA. The sample records about 260,000 clones, 70% to 90% being singletons. The sample belongs to a study of blood T cell repertoires in COVID-19. Study details: Samples came from the United States, Italy and Spain, spanning acute and convalescent COVID-19. PBMCs, B-cell-depleted T cells, or T cells provided the cDNA or gDNA that made up the material.

The sample was peripheral blood. V is TRBV9 and J is TRBJ2-2; D not certain. The clonotype comes from a man aged 25 to 40 with active or convalescent COVID-19. Here the CDR3 reads CASSAVNTGELFF. The CDR3 DNA reads TGTGCCAGCAGCGCCGTTAACACCGGGGAGCTGTTTTTT.